A selection of T cell receptor beta chains follows, all from one sample in a study of blood T cell repertoires in COVID-19. Clones were sequenced by immunoSEQ multiplex PCR, and TCRdb holds only the in-frame ones, with some missing. The sample lists 150,000 to 200,000 clones; more than 75% were seen once. The source material was PBMCs or T cells enriched from blood (not recorded which). These receptors all stem from a woman in her forties or fifties who had recovered from COVID-19. Both conserved end residues are part of each CDR3. The D gene is left open where the match is weak. Part of the rows lack a size; the others show once, few, many or a class for expanded clones.

clone_size: NA
j_call: TRBJ1-1
d_call: NA
cdr3_length: 15
v_call: TRBV19
cdr3_nt: TGTGCCAGTATAGGCGGACAGTCGATGAACACTGAAGCTTTCTTT
cdr3_aa: CASIGGQSMNTEAFF

clone_size: NA
j_call: TRBJ2-1
d_call: NA
cdr3_length: 14
v_call: TRBV5-1
cdr3_nt: TGCGCCAGCAGCTTGGGGTCGGGTTACAATGAGCAGTTCTTC
cdr3_aa: CASSLGSGYNEQFF

clone_size: NA
j_call: TRBJ2-7
d_call: TRBD2
cdr3_length: 13
v_call: TRBV29-1
cdr3_nt: TGCAGCGTGCAGCGGGAGGTCTCCTACGAGCAGTACTTC
cdr3_aa: CSVQREVSYEQYF

clone_size: few
j_call: TRBJ2-7
d_call: TRBD1
cdr3_length: 15
v_call: TRBV4-1
cdr3_nt: TGCGCCAGCAGCCCGACGGGACAGGGTTATAACGAGCAGTACTTC
cdr3_aa: CASSPTGQGYNEQYF

clone_size: NA
j_call: TRBJ1-3
d_call: NA
cdr3_length: 16
v_call: TRBV5-1
cdr3_nt: TGCGCCAGCAGCGTGGACGGGACACCAGGTGGAAACACCATATATTTT
cdr3_aa: CASSVDGTPGGNTIYF

clone_size: NA
j_call: TRBJ2-3
d_call: TRBD2
cdr3_length: 21
v_call: TRBV3-1/TRBV3-2
cdr3_nt: TGTGCCAGCAGCCAAGGGGGGACTAGCGGGTTCCGAGGGAGCAGCACAGATACGCAGTATTTT
cdr3_aa: CASSQGGTSGFRGSSTDTQYF

clone_size: few
j_call: TRBJ1-6
d_call: TRBD1
cdr3_length: 16
v_call: TRBV4-1
cdr3_nt: TGCGCCAGCAGCCAATCATCGACAGGGCGGGACTCACCCCTCCACTTT
cdr3_aa: CASSQSSTGRDSPLHF

clone_size: NA
j_call: TRBJ2-1
d_call: TRBD2
cdr3_length: 16
v_call: TRBV3-1/TRBV3-2
cdr3_nt: TGTGCCAGCAGCCAAGGTACCGGGACTAGCGGGTTGGGGCAGTTCTTC
cdr3_aa: CASSQGTGTSGLGQFF

clone_size: NA
j_call: TRBJ1-1
d_call: TRBD1
cdr3_length: 15
v_call: TRBV3-1/TRBV3-2
cdr3_nt: TGTGCCAGCAGCCCCCGGACAGGGGGGATAACTGAAGCTTTCTTT
cdr3_aa: CASSPRTGGITEAFF

clone_size: NA
j_call: TRBJ1-2
d_call: NA
cdr3_length: 15
v_call: TRBV4-1
cdr3_nt: TGCGCCAGCAGCCAGGATCCTACAGGGCCGGAAGGCTACACCTTC
cdr3_aa: CASSQDPTGPEGYTF

clone_size: NA
j_call: TRBJ2-2
d_call: TRBD1
cdr3_length: 15
v_call: TRBV11-3
cdr3_nt: TGTGCCAGCAGCTTGTTGGGACAGGCAACCGGGGAGCTGTTTTTT
cdr3_aa: CASSLLGQATGELFF

clone_size: NA
j_call: TRBJ2-1
d_call: TRBD1
cdr3_length: 15
v_call: TRBV18
cdr3_nt: TGTGCCAGCTCAAAAGACAGGGTGATCTACAATGAGCAGTTCTTC
cdr3_aa: CASSKDRVIYNEQFF

clone_size: NA
j_call: TRBJ1-4
d_call: NA
cdr3_length: 14
v_call: TRBV5-4
cdr3_nt: TGTGCCAGCAGCCGACTGGGAGAGGGTGAAAAACTGTTTTTT
cdr3_aa: CASSRLGEGEKLFF

clone_size: once
j_call: TRBJ2-5
d_call: NA
cdr3_length: 13
v_call: TRBV5-1
cdr3_nt: TGCGCCAGCAGTTTCCAGGGGTTGGAGACCCAGTACTTC
cdr3_aa: CASSFQGLETQYF

clone_size: NA
j_call: TRBJ1-5
d_call: TRBD1
cdr3_length: 15
v_call: TRBV5-1
cdr3_nt: TGCGCCAGCAGCTTGGCAGGGGGTAGCAATCAGCCCCAGCATTTT
cdr3_aa: CASSLAGGSNQPQHF

clone_size: NA
j_call: TRBJ1-2
d_call: TRBD1
cdr3_length: 12
v_call: TRBV5-1
cdr3_nt: TGCGCCAGCAGCGAGGGGGCCTATGGCTACACCTTC
cdr3_aa: CASSEGAYGYTF

clone_size: NA
j_call: TRBJ2-4
d_call: TRBD1
cdr3_length: 13
v_call: TRBV7-2
cdr3_nt: TGTGCCAGCAGCTTTGGGACAGGGAACATTCAGTACTTC
cdr3_aa: CASSFGTGNIQYF

clone_size: NA
j_call: TRBJ2-2
d_call: NA
cdr3_length: 15
v_call: TRBV5-1
cdr3_nt: TGCGCCAGCCGGAATCCGGGACTTACTACCGGGGAGCTGTTTTTT
cdr3_aa: CASRNPGLTTGELFF

clone_size: NA
j_call: TRBJ2-1
d_call: TRBD2
cdr3_length: 15
v_call: TRBV7-6
cdr3_nt: TGTGCCAGCAGCCCACGACTAGCGGTGGTAGATGAGCAGTTCTTC
cdr3_aa: CASSPRLAVVDEQFF

clone_size: NA
j_call: TRBJ1-1
d_call: TRBD1
cdr3_length: 16
v_call: TRBV19
cdr3_nt: TGTGCCAGTAGTCCGGGACAGGGGGTCATGGGCACTGAAGCTTTCTTT
cdr3_aa: CASSPGQGVMGTEAFF

clone_size: NA
j_call: TRBJ2-7
d_call: TRBD1
cdr3_length: 15
v_call: TRBV6-5
cdr3_nt: TGTGCCAGCAGAAACCGACGGACAGGGGATTACGAGCAGTACTTC
cdr3_aa: CASRNRRTGDYEQYF

clone_size: few
j_call: TRBJ1-2
d_call: TRBD1
cdr3_length: 14
v_call: TRBV25-1
cdr3_nt: TGTGCCAGCAGTGAATGGGGACAGGGCCATGGCTACACCTTC
cdr3_aa: CASSEWGQGHGYTF

clone_size: NA
j_call: TRBJ1-6
d_call: NA
cdr3_length: 16
v_call: TRBV5-6
cdr3_nt: TGTGCCAGCAGCTATAGGGGAACGTCCTATAATTCACCCCTCCACTTT
cdr3_aa: CASSYRGTSYNSPLHF

clone_size: NA
j_call: TRBJ1-5
d_call: NA
cdr3_length: 15
v_call: TRBV28
cdr3_nt: TGTGCCAGCAGCTCCCCCGGGGGGGATAATCAGCCCCAGCATTTT
cdr3_aa: CASSSPGGDNQPQHF

clone_size: NA
j_call: TRBJ1-2
d_call: TRBD1
cdr3_length: 15
v_call: TRBV5-1
cdr3_nt: TGCGCCAGCAGCTCCCTCCCAACAGGGGTAAGGGACTACACCTTC
cdr3_aa: CASSSLPTGVRDYTF

clone_size: NA
j_call: TRBJ2-1
d_call: TRBD2
cdr3_length: 16
v_call: TRBV5-1
cdr3_nt: TGCGCCAGCAGCCCCCCCGTAGCGGGAGGGGACAATGAGCAGTTCTTC
cdr3_aa: CASSPPVAGGDNEQFF

clone_size: NA
j_call: TRBJ1-2
d_call: NA
cdr3_length: 13
v_call: TRBV5-1
cdr3_nt: TGCGCCAGCAGTTTACAGGGTCGTGATGGCTACACCTTC
cdr3_aa: CASSLQGRDGYTF

clone_size: NA
j_call: TRBJ2-1
d_call: NA
cdr3_length: 12
v_call: TRBV5-8
cdr3_nt: TGTGCCAGCAGCCCCGCCTTTGAGGTGGAGTTCTTC
cdr3_aa: CASSPAFEVEFF

clone_size: NA
j_call: TRBJ2-5
d_call: TRBD1
cdr3_length: 13
v_call: TRBV7-7
cdr3_nt: TGTGCCAGCACCTCGACAGGGCTTAAGACCCAGTACTTC
cdr3_aa: CASTSTGLKTQYF

clone_size: few
j_call: TRBJ2-3
d_call: NA
cdr3_length: 14
v_call: TRBV27
cdr3_nt: TGTGCCAGCAGTTTTGAGCAGGGCACAGATACGCAGTATTTT
cdr3_aa: CASSFEQGTDTQYF

clone_size: NA
j_call: TRBJ1-6
d_call: NA
cdr3_length: 16
v_call: TRBV19
cdr3_nt: TGTGCCAGTAGTATGCGACAGGTTGGGGCTAATTCACCCCTCCACTTT
cdr3_aa: CASSMRQVGANSPLHF

clone_size: NA
j_call: TRBJ2-1
d_call: NA
cdr3_length: 14
v_call: TRBV11-3
cdr3_nt: TGTGCCAGCAGCCCCGATAGTCGCGGGAATGAGCAGTTCTTC
cdr3_aa: CASSPDSRGNEQFF

clone_size: NA
j_call: TRBJ2-5
d_call: TRBD2
cdr3_length: 16
v_call: TRBV4-2
cdr3_nt: TGTGCCAGCAGCCGTGAACTAGCGGGAGGGAGGGAGACCCAGTACTTC
cdr3_aa: CASSRELAGGRETQYF

clone_size: once
j_call: TRBJ1-1
d_call: NA
cdr3_length: 15
v_call: TRBV19
cdr3_nt: TGTGCCAGTAGTCCGCGAATCGTATTGAACACTGAAGCTTTCTTT
cdr3_aa: CASSPRIVLNTEAFF

clone_size: NA
j_call: TRBJ2-1
d_call: NA
cdr3_length: 17
v_call: TRBV5-6
cdr3_nt: TGTGCCAGCAGCTTGAATACAGGGCGCCGAGGTTGGGATGAGCAGTTCTTC
cdr3_aa: CASSLNTGRRGWDEQFF

clone_size: NA
j_call: TRBJ1-2
d_call: TRBD1
cdr3_length: 14
v_call: TRBV5-1
cdr3_nt: TGCGCCAGCAGCCGCCAGACAGGGGACTATGGCTACACCTTC
cdr3_aa: CASSRQTGDYGYTF

clone_size: NA
j_call: TRBJ2-1
d_call: TRBD2
cdr3_length: 15
v_call: TRBV11-3
cdr3_nt: TGTGCCAGCAGCGAAGGGACTAGCGGTTACAATGAGCAGTTCTTC
cdr3_aa: CASSEGTSGYNEQFF

clone_size: NA
j_call: TRBJ2-3
d_call: TRBD2
cdr3_length: 19
v_call: TRBV19
cdr3_nt: TGTGCCAGTAGTCCCCGGGGTAGCGGGAGATTAGTTAGTACAGATACGCAGTATTTT
cdr3_aa: CASSPRGSGRLVSTDTQYF

clone_size: NA
j_call: TRBJ1-2
d_call: TRBD1
cdr3_length: 12
v_call: TRBV7-9
cdr3_nt: TGTGCCAGCAGCTCGACAGGGTTTGGCTACACCTTC
cdr3_aa: CASSSTGFGYTF

clone_size: once
j_call: TRBJ2-1
d_call: TRBD1
cdr3_length: 14
v_call: TRBV11-2
cdr3_nt: TGTGCCAGCAGCTTACAAAGGACAGGGGATGAGCAGTTCTTC
cdr3_aa: CASSLQRTGDEQFF

clone_size: NA
j_call: TRBJ2-7
d_call: TRBD1
cdr3_length: 15
v_call: TRBV6-2/TRBV6-3
cdr3_nt: TGTGCCAGCAGTTACGTCGGGACAGGAGTCTACGAGCAGTACTTC
cdr3_aa: CASSYVGTGVYEQYF

clone_size: once
j_call: TRBJ2-7
d_call: TRBD1
cdr3_length: 15
v_call: TRBV18
cdr3_nt: TGTGCCAGCTCACCAGGGACAGGGTCAACCTACGAGCAGTACTTC
cdr3_aa: CASSPGTGSTYEQYF

clone_size: once
j_call: TRBJ2-1
d_call: NA
cdr3_length: 15
v_call: TRBV2
cdr3_nt: TGTGCCAGCACATCCGGGACTCATTCCTACAATGAGCAGTTCTTC
cdr3_aa: CASTSGTHSYNEQFF

clone_size: NA
j_call: TRBJ2-3
d_call: NA
cdr3_length: 19
v_call: TRBV10-3
cdr3_nt: TGTGCCATCAGTGATCGAGGCGGGCTTTCAATCGTACGCACAGATACGCAGTATTTT
cdr3_aa: CAISDRGGLSIVRTDTQYF

clone_size: NA
j_call: TRBJ2-7
d_call: TRBD1
cdr3_length: 13
v_call: TRBV6-5
cdr3_nt: TGTGCCAGCAGTACGACAGGGACCTACGAGCAGTACTTC
cdr3_aa: CASSTTGTYEQYF

clone_size: few
j_call: TRBJ2-7
d_call: TRBD2
cdr3_length: 15
v_call: TRBV28
cdr3_nt: TGTGCCAGCAGCAAGACTAGCGGAAACTCCTACGAGCAGTACTTC
cdr3_aa: CASSKTSGNSYEQYF

clone_size: few
j_call: TRBJ2-5
d_call: TRBD1
cdr3_length: 15
v_call: TRBV19
cdr3_nt: TGTGCCAGTAGTCCGTCCGGGACAGCGACAGAGACCCAGTACTTC
cdr3_aa: CASSPSGTATETQYF

clone_size: NA
j_call: TRBJ2-1
d_call: NA
cdr3_length: 15
v_call: TRBV6-5
cdr3_nt: TGTGCCAGCAGGGGCGCAAGCAGGAACAGCGGTGAGCAGTTCTTC
cdr3_aa: CASRGASRNSGEQFF

clone_size: NA
j_call: TRBJ2-5
d_call: TRBD2
cdr3_length: 17
v_call: TRBV5-1
cdr3_nt: TGCGCCAGCAGCTTGGGACTAGCAGTGGTGGCCGAAGAGACCCAGTACTTC
cdr3_aa: CASSLGLAVVAEETQYF

clone_size: NA
j_call: TRBJ1-1
d_call: NA
cdr3_length: 11
v_call: TRBV14
cdr3_nt: TGTGCCAGCAGCCCCCTATCTGAAGCTTTCTTT
cdr3_aa: CASSPLSEAFF

clone_size: NA
j_call: TRBJ2-1
d_call: NA
cdr3_length: 16
v_call: TRBV4-1
cdr3_nt: TGCGCCAGCAGCCAATCCTGGACTACCAACTACAATGAGCAGTTCTTC
cdr3_aa: CASSQSWTTNYNEQFF